This TCR beta chain was identified in a study of T cell responses to AZD1222 COVID-19 vaccine. About the study: Second-dose recipients at about 4 or about 12 weeks were treated as one pooled group. Study-wide findings and caveats: Scientists sampled the repertoires only once the peak T cell response had passed. Spike as a whole was targeted by vaccine-associated CD4 TCRs, dominant at 160-218 and 743-854.

The germline CDR1 and CDR2 sequences are KGHSH and LQKENI. The CDR3 runs to 14 residues. V dropped 10 bases and J dropped 2 bases, with 17 bases sitting between them. As regards this clone: Its target is unknown.

The protocol was immunoSEQ multiplex PCR, while the TCRdb copy is restricted to in-frame clones and leaves out a portion. The table records roughly 170,000 clones, 87% of them present only once. The J gene is TRBJ2-5, the V gene TRBV18; possibly TRBD2 for D (5 bases). Sequences were derived from peripheral blood, sampled on day 0 of AZD1222 vaccination. This TCR was recovered from an adult in good health. The CDR3 coding sequence is TGTGCCACCCGAATTAGCAGGACTCAAGAGACCCAGTACTTC. This translates into CATRISRTQETQYF.